One sample yielded the 21 T cell receptor beta chains listed below, sequenced in a study of blood T cell repertoires in COVID-19. Clones were sequenced by immunoSEQ multiplex PCR, and TCRdb holds only the in-frame ones, with some missing. The sample includes some 200,000 clones, 84% of them seen just once. The sequenced sample was peripheral blood. The receptor source for this set is a human donor in a cohort sampled during active COVID-19.

This sequence joins TRBV3-1 (or the pseudogene TRBV3-2) and TRBJ2-1; a weak D match, TRBD1 (6 bases). The V gene lost 2 bases and the J gene lost 2 bases, with 7 bases spanning the gap. Germline V gene lookup returns CDR1 LGHDT and CDR2 YNNKEL (reference sequence). The CDR3 has 14 amino acids. The CDR3: CASSQQGTYNEQFF. In nucleotides, the CDR3 is TGTGCCAGCAGCCAACAGGGGACCTACAATGAGCAGTTCTTC.

The CDR3 here is CASSRGHGSYEQYF. DNA of the CDR3: TGTGCCAGCAGTCGCGGGCACGGCTCCTACGAGCAGTACTTC. V and J are TRBV6-5 and TRBJ2-7; perhaps TRBD2 as D (5 bases). Germline V gives CDR1 MNHEY, CDR2 SVGAGI. This CDR3 comprises 14 residues. The V and J ends lost 5 bases and 0 bases respectively, with 11 bases between them.

The chain uses TRBV21-1 and TRBJ2-3; whether TRBD2, the table's D call, matches the DNA was not checked. TRBV21-1 is a documented pseudogene. The CDR3 has 17 residues. The CDR3 reads CASSYLGGMLSTDTQYF. CDR3 sequence (DNA): TGTGCCAGCAGCTATCTCGGCGGGATGTTGAGCACAGATACGCAGTATTTT.

The chain links TRBV5-1 to TRBJ2-3; no firm D call. Looked up from germline, CDR1 is SGHRS and CDR2 is YFSETQ. The CDR3 has 13 residues. V was cut by 0 bases and J by 5 bases, with 7 bases left in between. For the CDR3, the DNA is TGCGCCAGCAGCTTGGCCGAGTTAGATACGCAGTATTTT. This gives the protein CASSLAELDTQYF. The whole variable domain, remainder taken from reference TRBV5-1 and TRBJ2-3, is KAGVTQTPRYLIKTRGQQVTLSCSPISGHRSVSWYQQTPGQGLQFLFEYFSETQRNKGNFPGRFSGRQFSNSRSEMNVSTLELGDSALYLCASSLAELDTQYFGPGTRLTVL.

This CDR3 reads CASSLRLAGGPYNEQFF. For the CDR3, the DNA is TGTGCCAGCAGCCTACGACTAGCGGGAGGGCCTTACAATGAGCAGTTCTTC. The chain carries TRBV9 and TRBJ2-1; 14 positions match TRBD2. This CDR3 has 17 residues. CDR1 SGDLS and CDR2 YYNGEE come from the germline V gene. Trimming at V came to 4 bases and at J to 4 bases, leaving 7 bases not matched to a gene.

The chain employs TRBV10-3 and TRBJ2-5, with 11 positions matching TRBD1. The ends lost 0 bases at V and 3 bases at J; junction bases unmatched: 9. Germline CDR1 and CDR2: ENHRY and SYGVKD. The CDR3 covers 18 residues. CDR3 protein: CAISESSLRDRGKETQYF. CDR3 sequence (DNA): TGTGCCATCAGTGAGTCGAGCCTCCGGGACAGGGGGAAAGAGACCCAGTACTTC.

This clone was counted only a few times. The chain recombines TRBV6-1 with TRBJ1-1; D is undetermined. The germline gives CDR1 MNHNS, CDR2 SASEGT. This CDR3 comprises 13 residues. V lost 0 bases and J lost 10, with 12 bases in between. CDR3 DNA sequence: TGTGCCAGCAGTGAAGCCCGGGAGACACGAGCTTTCTTT. Translating gives CASSEARETRAFF.

This chain joins TRBV10-1 and TRBJ2-4; 8 bases align to TRBD2. This CDR3 region has 16 residues. The V and J ends lost 3 bases and 2 bases, in that order; junction bases with no gene match: 6. The germline gives CDR1 WNHNN, CDR2 SYGVQD (reference sequence). DNA of the CDR3: TGCGCCAGCAGTGATGGAGCGGGAGTAACCAAAAACATTCAGTACTTC. Its protein is CASSDGAGVTKNIQYF.

The V call is TRBV10-1, the J call TRBJ2-2; tentative D call: TRBD2 (5 bases). This CDR3 spans 14 amino acids. V was shortened by 5 bases and J by 4 bases, with 11 bases between the two germline ends. Looked up from germline, CDR1 is WNHNN and CDR2 is SYGVQD (reference sequence). CDR3 amino acids: CASSKDSSTGELFF. The CDR3 DNA sequence: TGCGCCAGCAGTAAGGACTCCTCCACCGGGGAGCTGTTTTTT.

The rearrangement uses TRBV6-5 and TRBJ1-4; D call uncertain. The germline gives CDR1 MNHEY, CDR2 SVGAGI. Trimming stripped 6 bases from V and 12 bases from J, with 17 bases between. The CDR3 is made up of 13 amino acids. CDR3 residues: CASRGRLFGELFF. CDR3 coding DNA: TGTGCCAGCAGGGGGAGGCTTTTCGGGGAACTGTTTTTT.

V is TRBV10-3 and J is TRBJ2-7, with D perhaps matching TRBD2 (6 bases). Germline V lookup: CDR1 ENHRY, CDR2 SYGVKD. V was cut by 0 bases and J by 5 bases, with 17 bases left in between. This CDR3 has 16 amino acids. CDR3 in amino acids: CAISESRREVRNEQYF. CDR3 DNA sequence: TGTGCCATCAGTGAGTCGAGGAGGGAGGTAAGGAACGAGCAGTACTTC.

The chain links TRBV28 to TRBJ2-1; possibly TRBD1 for D (6 bases). Trimming took off 5 bases at V and 6 bases at J, with 23 bases between the two ends. The CDR3 runs to 17 residues. Germline-derived CDR1 and CDR2 are MDHEN and SYDVKM. The CDR3 loop reads CASSHPSPGHRSNEQFF. For the CDR3, the DNA is TGTGCCAGCAGTCACCCCTCTCCGGGACATCGATCCAATGAGCAGTTCTTC. The full variable domain, rest sourced from reference TRBV28 and TRBJ2-1, is DVKVTQSSRYLVKRTGEKVFLECVQDMDHENMFWYRQDPGLGLRLIYFSYDVKMKEKGDIPEGYSVSREKKERFSLILESASTNQTSMYLCASSHPSPGHRSNEQFFGPGTRLTVL.

The CDR3 is CASSPVGGSNSPLHF. DNA for the CDR3: TGTGCCAGCAGCCCCGTGGGGGGGAGCAATTCACCCCTCCACTTT. The chain couples TRBV28 to TRBJ1-6, with D possibly matching TRBD1 (5 bases). Germline V lookup: CDR1 MDHEN, CDR2 SYDVKM. V gave up 6 bases and J gave up 7 bases, with 16 bases separating them. The length of the CDR3 is 15 residues. Full variable domain (outside the CDR3, taken from reference TRBV28 and TRBJ1-6): DVKVTQSSRYLVKRTGEKVFLECVQDMDHENMFWYRQDPGLGLRLIYFSYDVKMKEKGDIPEGYSVSREKKERFSLILESASTNQTSMYLCASSPVGGSNSPLHFGNGTRLTVT.

This chain joins TRBV7-2 and TRBJ1-2; D is unclear. This CDR3 has 13 residues. Trimming took off 5 bases at V and 13 bases at J, with 20 bases between the two ends. Germline CDR1 SGHTA, CDR2 FQGNSA. The DNA of the CDR3 is TGTGCCAGCAGCAAAAAGGTCGGGTTTGTTTGCACCTTC. Translated, it gives CASSKKVGFVCTF.

This clone was seen more than once but under ten times. This chain joins TRBV5-1 and TRBJ2-7, with 8 bases that match TRBD1. V lost 5 bases to trimming and J lost 1 base; unmatched junction nucleotides: 2. Germline V lookup: CDR1 SGHRS, CDR2 YFSETQ. The CDR3 loop spans 13 amino acids. The CDR3 sequence: CASSRDRSYEQYF. CDR3 sequence (DNA): TGCGCCAGCAGTCGGGACAGGTCCTACGAGCAGTACTTC.

This chain links TRBV2 with TRBJ2-6; 7 nucleotides match TRBD2. The CDR3 loop spans 18 amino acids. V was clipped by 3 bases and J by 0 bases; unmatched bases: 8. Germline lookup yields CDR1 SNHLY and CDR2 FYNNEI. The CDR3, as DNA: TGTGCCAGCAGTGAGCGGGAGCCCGACCGCTCTGGGGCCAACGTCCTGACTTTC. It specifies CASSEREPDRSGANVLTF.

The rearrangement uses TRBV7-9 and TRBJ2-1; 7 bases are shared with TRBD2. Germline CDR1 is SEHNR and CDR2 is FQNEAQ (reference sequence). V shed 1 base, J shed 6 bases, and the junction held 15 bases outside the gene matches. The CDR3 is 18 amino acids. CDR3: CASSLDGPTAGASNEQFF. The CDR3 DNA sequence: TGTGCCAGCAGCTTAGATGGGCCTACCGCGGGAGCTTCCAATGAGCAGTTCTTC.

This sequence joins TRBV6-5 and TRBJ2-1; no clear D gene. This CDR3 contains 14 residues. CDR1 is MNHEY, CDR2 SVGAGI, per germline. V was trimmed by 0 bases and J by 4 bases, leaving 7 bases between them. CDR3 DNA sequence: TGTGCCAGCAGTTACTCGGCCCAGTACAATGAGCAGTTCTTC. It translates to CASSYSAQYNEQFF.

V is TRBV5-4 and J is TRBJ1-6; 9 nucleotides match TRBD1. CDR3 length equals 14 residues. J was trimmed by 9 bases and V by 2 bases; bases with no gene match: 3. Germline CDR1 reads SGHNT; CDR2 reads YYREEE (reference sequence). The CDR3 sequence is CASSFTGGTSPLHF. CDR3 DNA sequence: TGTGCCAGCAGCTTTACAGGGGGCACTTCACCCCTCCACTTT. Looking up the rest from reference TRBV5-4 and TRBJ1-6 gives the full variable domain: ETGVTQSPTHLIKTRGQQVTLRCSSQSGHNTVSWYQQALGQGPQFIFQYYREEENGRGNFPPRFSGLQFPNYSSELNVNALELDDSALYLCASSFTGGTSPLHFGNGTRLTVT.

The V call is TRBV7-9, the J call TRBJ1-3; D unresolved. Trimming removed 2 bases from V and 0 bases from J, with 11 bases in between. Per the germline V gene, CDR1 is SEHNR and CDR2 is FQNEAQ (reference sequence). The CDR3 is made up of 16 amino acids. The CDR3 loop is CASSLWELFSGNTIYF. The CDR3 bases are TGTGCCAGCAGCTTATGGGAGCTCTTCTCTGGAAACACCATATATTTT.

J is TRBJ2-1 and V is TRBV2, with D possibly TRBD2 on 6 matching bases. This CDR3 region has 15 residues. V dropped 6 bases and J dropped 0 bases, with 12 bases sitting between them. Germline V gene lookup returns CDR1 SNHLY and CDR2 FYNNEI. CDR3 nucleotides: TGTGCCAGCAGCGCGCTAGCGAACTCCTACAATGAGCAGTTCTTC. It translates to CASSALANSYNEQFF.